One sample yielded the 7 T cell receptor beta chains listed below, sequenced in a study of blood T cell repertoires in COVID-19. Sequencing was performed with immunoSEQ multiplex PCR; in TCRdb, only in-frame clones are kept and a portion is missing. The repertoire holds under 200,000 clones, with about 88% as singletons. The sequenced sample consisted of peripheral blood. The receptors stem from a woman of 80 years or more with acute or convalescent COVID-19.

Of note for this clone: Other DNA sequences in this sample translate to the same CDR3. This rearrangement joins TRBV5-1 to TRBJ2-3, with D possibly being TRBD1 (5 bases). Germline V lookup: CDR1 SGHRS, CDR2 YFSETQ. With 3 bases removed from V and 1 base from J, the gap between germline ends came to 9 bases. The CDR3 runs to 14 residues. CDR3 sequence: CASSSQGGTDTQYF. DNA for the CDR3: TGCGCCAGCAGCTCCCAAGGGGGCACAGATACGCAGTATTTT.

The chain couples TRBV6-6 to TRBJ2-7, with TRBD2 matching over 7 bases. The CDR3 is made up of 16 amino acids. Trimming cost V 0 bases and J 5 bases; bases outside gene matches: 10. Germline CDR1 reads MNHNY; CDR2 reads SVGAGI (reference sequence). In nucleotides, the CDR3 is TGTGCCAGCAGTTACTCCGGGGTAGCGGGTCAAAACGAGCAGTACTTC. Its protein is CASSYSGVAGQNEQYF.

The chain links TRBV19 to TRBJ1-6, with 9 bases identical to TRBD1. With V trimmed by 4 bases and J by 6 bases, 10 bases remained unmatched. CDR3 length: 17 residues. CDR1 LNHDA and CDR2 SQIVND come from the germline V gene (reference sequence). The CDR3 DNA sequence: TGTGCCAGTAGTACGGACAGGGGAGACGTGGGTAATTCACCCCTCCACTTT. It encodes CASSTDRGDVGNSPLHF.

The chain combines TRBV19 with TRBJ1-5; no clear D. Germline V CDR1 and CDR2: LNHDA, SQIVND (reference sequence). The CDR3 sequence is 15 residues long. Deletions cut 5 bases from V and 1 base from J, with 12 bases between. As DNA, the CDR3 is TGTGCCAGTAGTTCGGGAGGGTGGAGCAATCAGCCCCAGCATTTT. Translating gives CASSSGGWSNQPQHF.

V is TRBV18 and J is TRBJ2-7, with 8 bases that match TRBD1. Losses at the gene ends were 4 bases for V and 1 base for J; bases not matched to a gene: 6. The CDR3 is made up of 15 amino acids. Germline lookup yields CDR1 KGHSH and CDR2 LQKENI. This chain's CDR3 is CASSLGTGLSYEQYF. The CDR3 DNA reads as TGTGCCAGCTCACTGGGGACAGGACTGTCCTACGAGCAGTACTTC.

The J gene is TRBJ2-5, the V gene TRBV30, with D perhaps TRBD1 (5 bases). The CDR3 totals 11 residues. The germline gives CDR1 GTSNPN, CDR2 SVGIG (reference sequence). Trimming stripped 4 bases from V and 5 bases from J, with 8 bases between. CDR3 bases: TGTGCCTGGACAGGGTTTGAGACCCAGTACTTC. Translated: CAWTGFETQYF.

The chain uses TRBV6-5 and TRBJ2-7, with 8 bases lining up with TRBD1. The CDR3 is 13 residues long. Germline loops: CDR1 MNHEY, CDR2 SVGAGI. V shed 6 bases, J shed 5 bases, and the junction held 6 bases outside the gene matches. The CDR3 sequence is CASRTGEFHEQYF. In nucleotides, the CDR3 is TGTGCCAGCAGGACAGGGGAGTTCCACGAGCAGTACTTC.